The entry below gives a single TCR beta chain sequence along with its context. This CDR3 contains 14 residues. Per the germline V gene, CDR1 is SGHRS and CDR2 is YFSETQ. V gave up 5 bases and J gave up 0 bases, with 12 bases separating them. These data come from a study of blood T cell repertoires in COVID-19. For the study at large: Collection of acute and convalescent COVID-19 samples took place in the United States, Italy and Spain. Sources were T cells, B-cell-depleted T cells, or PBMCs; the material itself was cDNA or gDNA.

Assignment of participants to cohorts was predicated upon participant-reported clinical history. In the authors' methods: The assay estimated nucleated cells by amplifying reference gene primers. Sequenced by immunoSEQ multiplex PCR; TCRdb stores in-frame clones only, minus some. D and trimming come from the DNA, and the V and J calls and clone size come from that table. The sample carries hundreds of thousands of clones, 90% recorded once. This rearrangement joins TRBV5-1 to TRBJ2-7, with D possibly being TRBD1 (6 bases). Input material: PBMCs or T cells enriched from blood (not recorded which). The sequence derives from a woman under 30 with acute COVID-19. In DNA form, the CDR3 reads TGCGCCAGCAGTCTGGTAGGGGGCTCCTACGAGCAGTACTTC. This sequence encodes CASSLVGGSYEQYF.